This T cell receptor (beta chain) was sequenced during a study of T cell responses to AZD1222 COVID-19 vaccine. Analyses pooled second doses at about 4 or about 12 weeks. Details on this clone: Its antigen is not known.

General observations from the study: Reports indicate that nearly half of spike-specific TCRs are directed at unmutated variant regions. CD4 TCRs associated with vaccination spanned spike, dominating at 160-218 and 743-854.

This table comes from immunoSEQ multiplex PCR, and its TCRdb copy is limited to in-frame clones, with some not included. The sample lists roughly 200,000 clones, 90% to 95% occurring once. This TCR was sampled from an adult who received the AZD1222 COVID-19 vaccine. The sample consisted of peripheral blood, taken 28 days after the second AZD1222 dose.

The CDR3 DNA is TGTGCCAGCAGCTTTGGACTGAAAGCCAAAAACATTCAGTACTTC. Its translation: CASSFGLKAKNIQYF. The chain joins TRBV7-9 to TRBJ2-4; D might be TRBD2 (5 bases). V lost 3 bases, J lost 0 bases, and 9 bases lay in between. CDR3 length: 15 amino acids. Germline V gene sequence: CDR1 SEHNR, CDR2 FQNEAQ (reference sequence).